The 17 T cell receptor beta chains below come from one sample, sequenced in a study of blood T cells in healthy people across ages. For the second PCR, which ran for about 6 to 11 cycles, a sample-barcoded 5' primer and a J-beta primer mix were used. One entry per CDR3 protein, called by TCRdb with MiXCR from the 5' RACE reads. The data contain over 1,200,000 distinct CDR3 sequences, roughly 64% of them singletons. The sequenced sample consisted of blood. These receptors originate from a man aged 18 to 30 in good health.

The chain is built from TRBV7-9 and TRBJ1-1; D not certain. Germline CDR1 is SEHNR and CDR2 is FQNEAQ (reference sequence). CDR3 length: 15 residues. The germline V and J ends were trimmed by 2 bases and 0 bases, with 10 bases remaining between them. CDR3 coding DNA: TGTGCCAGCAGCTTACTCACAGACATGAACACTGAAGCTTTCTTT. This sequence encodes CASSLLTDMNTEAFF. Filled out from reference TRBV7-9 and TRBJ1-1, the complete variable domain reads DTGVSQNPRHKITKRGQNVTFRCDPISEHNRLYWYRQTLGQGPEFLTYFQNEAQLEKSRLLSDRFSAERPKGSFSTLEIQRTEQGDSAMYLCASSLLTDMNTEAFFGQGTRLTVV.

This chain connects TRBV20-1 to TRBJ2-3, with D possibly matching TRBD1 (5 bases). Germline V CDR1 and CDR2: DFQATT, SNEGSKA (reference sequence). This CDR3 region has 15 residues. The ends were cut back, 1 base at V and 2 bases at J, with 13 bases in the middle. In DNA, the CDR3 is TGCAGTGCTAGAGCGAATCAGGGCGCCACAGATACGCAGTATTTT. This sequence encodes CSARANQGATDTQYF.

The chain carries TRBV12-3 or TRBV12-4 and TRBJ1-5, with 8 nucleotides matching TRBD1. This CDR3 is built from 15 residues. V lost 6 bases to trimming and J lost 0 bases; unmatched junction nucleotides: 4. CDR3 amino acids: CASRTGTGSNQPQHF. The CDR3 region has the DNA TGTGCCAGCAGAACCGGGACAGGTAGCAATCAGCCCCAGCATTTT.

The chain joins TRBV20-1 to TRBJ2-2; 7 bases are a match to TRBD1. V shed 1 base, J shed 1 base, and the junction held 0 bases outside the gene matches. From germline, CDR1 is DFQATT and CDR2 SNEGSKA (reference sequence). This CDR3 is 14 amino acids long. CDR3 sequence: CSARGDRNTGELFF. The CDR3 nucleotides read TGCAGTGCTAGAGGGGACAGGAACACCGGGGAGCTGTTTTTT.

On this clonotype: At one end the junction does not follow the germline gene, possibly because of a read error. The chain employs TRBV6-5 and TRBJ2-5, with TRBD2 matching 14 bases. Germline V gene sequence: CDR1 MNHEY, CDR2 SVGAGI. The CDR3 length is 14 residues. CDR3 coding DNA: TGCGCCAGCGGACTAGCGGGGGGAATCGAGACCCAGTACTTC. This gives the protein CASGLAGGIETQYF.

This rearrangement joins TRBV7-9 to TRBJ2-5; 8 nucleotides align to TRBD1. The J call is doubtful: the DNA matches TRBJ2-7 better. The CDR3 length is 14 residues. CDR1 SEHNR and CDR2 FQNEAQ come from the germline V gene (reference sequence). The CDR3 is CASSWTGNLYEQYF. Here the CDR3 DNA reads TGTGCCAGCAGCTGGACAGGGAACCTCTACGAGCAGTACTTC.

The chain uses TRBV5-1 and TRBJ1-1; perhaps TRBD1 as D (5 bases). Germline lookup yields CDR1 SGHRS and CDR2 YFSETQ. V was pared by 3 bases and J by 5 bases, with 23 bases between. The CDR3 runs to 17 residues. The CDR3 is CASSSFPFDSERTEAFF. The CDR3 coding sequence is TGCGCCAGCAGCTCGTTCCCCTTCGACAGCGAGAGGACTGAAGCTTTCTTT. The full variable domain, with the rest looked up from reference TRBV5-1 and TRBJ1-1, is KAGVTQTPRYLIKTRGQQVTLSCSPISGHRSVSWYQQTPGQGLQFLFEYFSETQRNKGNFPGRFSGRQFSNSRSEMNVSTLELGDSALYLCASSSFPFDSERTEAFFGQGTRLTVV.

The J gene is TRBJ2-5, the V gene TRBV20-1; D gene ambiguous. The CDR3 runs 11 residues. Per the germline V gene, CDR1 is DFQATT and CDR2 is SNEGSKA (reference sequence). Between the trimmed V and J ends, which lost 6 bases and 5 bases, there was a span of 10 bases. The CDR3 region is CSAHQGETQYF. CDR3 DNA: TGCAGTGCACATCAAGGGGAGACCCAGTACTTC.

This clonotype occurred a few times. The CDR3: CSVGPTNPNYGYTF. CDR3 bases: TGCAGCGTTGGGCCTACTAACCCTAACTATGGCTACACCTTC. The chain combines TRBV29-1 with TRBJ1-2, with D hard to call. In germline, CDR1 is SQVTM, CDR2 ANQGSEA. Trimming removed 4 bases at V and 0 bases at J, with 12 bases between. CDR3 length: 14 amino acids. The whole variable domain, remainder taken from reference TRBV29-1 and TRBJ1-2, is SAVISQKPSRDICQRGTSLTIQCQVDSQVTMMFWYRQQPGQSLTLIATANQGSEATYESGFVIDKFPISRPNLTFSTLTVSNMSPEDSSIYLCSVGPTNPNYGYTFGSGTRLTVV.

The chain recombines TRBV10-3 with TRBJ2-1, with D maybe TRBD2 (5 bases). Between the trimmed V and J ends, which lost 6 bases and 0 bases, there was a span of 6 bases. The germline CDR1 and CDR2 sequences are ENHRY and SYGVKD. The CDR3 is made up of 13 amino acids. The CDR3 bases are TGTGCCATCAGAGCGGCCTCCTACAATGAGCAGTTCTTC. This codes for CAIRAASYNEQFF.

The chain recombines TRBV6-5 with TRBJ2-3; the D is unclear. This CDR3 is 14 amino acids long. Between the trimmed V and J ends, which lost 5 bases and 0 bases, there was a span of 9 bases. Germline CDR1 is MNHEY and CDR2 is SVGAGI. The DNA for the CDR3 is TGTGCCAGCAGTACCCGGTGGAGCACAGATACGCAGTATTTT. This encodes CASSTRWSTDTQYF.

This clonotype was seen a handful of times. The CDR3 here is CASSVLGGGNGYTF. CDR3 nucleotides: TGTGCCAGCAGCGTTCTCGGGGGAGGGAACGGCTACACCTTC. The chain couples TRBV3-1 to TRBJ1-2; a weak D match, TRBD1 (5 bases). The CDR3 extends over 14 amino acids. Trimming took off 5 bases at V and 8 bases at J, with 18 bases between the two ends. The V gene's germline CDR1 is LGHDT and CDR2 YNNKEL (reference sequence).

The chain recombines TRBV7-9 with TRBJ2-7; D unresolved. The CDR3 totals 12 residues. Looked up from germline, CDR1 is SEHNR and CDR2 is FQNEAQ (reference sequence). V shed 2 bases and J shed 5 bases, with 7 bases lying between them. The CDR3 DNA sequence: TGTGCCAGCAGCTTAAGCCCTAACGAGCAGTACTTC. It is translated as CASSLSPNEQYF.

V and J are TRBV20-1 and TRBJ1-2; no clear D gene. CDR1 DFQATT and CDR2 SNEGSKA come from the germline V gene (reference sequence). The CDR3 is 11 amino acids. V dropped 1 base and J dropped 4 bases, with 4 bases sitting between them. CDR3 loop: CSARGTYGYTF. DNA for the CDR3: TGCAGTGCTAGAGGGACCTATGGCTACACCTTC.

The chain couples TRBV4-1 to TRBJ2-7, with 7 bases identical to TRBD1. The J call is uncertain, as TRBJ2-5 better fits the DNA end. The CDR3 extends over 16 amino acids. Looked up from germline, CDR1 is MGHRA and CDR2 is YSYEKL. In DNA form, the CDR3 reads TGCGCCAGCAGCCAAGCCCGACAGGGTCATGGGGAGACCCAGTACTTC. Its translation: CASSQARQGHGETQYF.

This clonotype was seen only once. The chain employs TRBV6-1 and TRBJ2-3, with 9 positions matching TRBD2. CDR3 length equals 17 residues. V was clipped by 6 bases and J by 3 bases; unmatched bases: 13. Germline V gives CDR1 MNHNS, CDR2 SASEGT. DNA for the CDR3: TGTGCCAGCAGCCCAGAAATTAGCGGGAGTTGGACAGATACGCAGTATTTT. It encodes CASSPEISGSWTDTQYF.

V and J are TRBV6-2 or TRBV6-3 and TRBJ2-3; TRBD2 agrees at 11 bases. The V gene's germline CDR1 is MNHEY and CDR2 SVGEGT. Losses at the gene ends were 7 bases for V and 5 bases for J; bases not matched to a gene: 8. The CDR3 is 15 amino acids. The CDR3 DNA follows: TGTGCCAGCATCCCGGGACTAGCGGAAAGAGATACGCAGTATTTT. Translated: CASIPGLAERDTQYF.